Below are 11 T cell receptor beta chains sequenced from a single sample in a study of CXCR3-negative and CXCR3-positive naive CD8 T cells. Study observations and caveats: For CXCR3-positive naive cells, TRB CDR3s were more hydrophobic than those of CXCR3-negative naive cells.

5' RACE that incorporated UMI labels was used to prepare the TRB cDNA libraries. TCRdb processed the 5' RACE reads again and assigns one entry to each CDR3 protein, with no DNA. The repertoire table contains approximately 59,000 distinct CDR3 sequences. Antigen specificity for these receptors is unknown. The sample consisted of naive CXCR3+ CD8+ T cells from blood. Subset specified: CD45RO-CCR7+CD27+CD95- naive CD8+ T cells expressing CXCR3 (TNR3+). The receptors derive from a human donor in good health. Some clones in this sample may be carry-over from other donors' samples.

This chain connects TRBV20-1 to TRBJ1-5; TCRdb reports TRBD1, a call that lacks DNA to check it against. Germline-derived CDR1 and CDR2 are DFQATT and SNEGSKA (reference sequence). CDR3 length: 14 residues. CDR3: CSARAYRDDQPQHF.

The rearrangement links TRBV4-3 to TRBJ1-2; lacking DNA, the TRBD1 call made by TCRdb goes unchecked. Germline CDR1 reads LGHNA; CDR2 reads YSLEER. The CDR3 runs 15 residues. The CDR3 loop is CASSQGLQDLYGYTF.

The chain carries TRBV7-2 and TRBJ1-2; the TCRdb call, TRBD1, lacks DNA for checking. Germline CDR1 and CDR2: SGHTA and FQGNSA. The CDR3 runs 21 residues. The CDR3 region is CASSSLWGDGDRGPLEYGYTF.

V gene TRBV9 combines with J gene TRBJ1-2; TCRdb reports TRBD1, a call that lacks DNA to check it against. CDR1 SGDLS and CDR2 YYNGEE come from the germline V gene. CDR3 length: 15 residues. CDR3 sequence: CASSVWDSTNYGYTF.

The chain has TRBV4-1 and TRBJ2-1. This CDR3 has 16 amino acids. CDR1 and CDR2 from the germline V gene are MGHRA and YSYEKL. The CDR3: CASSRAVTSSYNEQFF.

The chain is built from TRBV7-6 and TRBJ2-7; TCRdb lists TRBD1, though no DNA is available to test this call. Looked up from germline, CDR1 is SGHVS and CDR2 is FNYEAQ. This CDR3 comprises 14 residues. The CDR3: CASSPGTDTYEQYF.

The CDR3 is CASSLGAGEQFF. The chain couples TRBV7-9 to TRBJ2-1. CDR3 length: 12 residues. The germline V gene has CDR1 SEHNR and CDR2 FQNEAQ (reference sequence).

V and J are TRBV7-9 and TRBJ1-1; as DNA is missing, the TRBD1 call by TCRdb cannot be tested. Germline CDR1 and CDR2: SEHNR and FQNEAQ (reference sequence). The CDR3 contains 12 residues. CDR3 amino acids: CALDRGDTEAFF.

The rearrangement links TRBV7-3 to TRBJ2-1; TCRdb's assignment of TRBD2 cannot be checked, as there is no DNA. Germline CDR1 and CDR2: SGHTA and FQGTGA. This CDR3 is 16 amino acids long. This CDR3 reads CASSLGLAGGDNEQFF.

The chain uses TRBV21-1 and TRBJ1-4; there is no DNA to check the TCRdb D call of TRBD1. TRBV21-1 is termed a pseudogene. This CDR3 has 20 residues. The CDR3 region is CASSPFGTGLYEATNEKLFF.

The chain joins TRBV28 to TRBJ2-7; TCRdb outputs TRBD1, but without DNA this stays unchecked. CDR1 MDHEN and CDR2 SYDVKM come from the germline V gene. CDR3 size: 15 residues. CDR3 sequence reads: CASKGQSSTYYEQYF. The variable domain in full, with the rest retrieved from reference TRBV28 and TRBJ2-7, is DVKVTQSSRYLVKRTGEKVFLECVQDMDHENMFWYRQDPGLGLRLIYFSYDVKMKEKGDIPEGYSVSREKKERFSLILESASTNQTSMYLCASKGQSSTYYEQYFGPGTRLTVT.